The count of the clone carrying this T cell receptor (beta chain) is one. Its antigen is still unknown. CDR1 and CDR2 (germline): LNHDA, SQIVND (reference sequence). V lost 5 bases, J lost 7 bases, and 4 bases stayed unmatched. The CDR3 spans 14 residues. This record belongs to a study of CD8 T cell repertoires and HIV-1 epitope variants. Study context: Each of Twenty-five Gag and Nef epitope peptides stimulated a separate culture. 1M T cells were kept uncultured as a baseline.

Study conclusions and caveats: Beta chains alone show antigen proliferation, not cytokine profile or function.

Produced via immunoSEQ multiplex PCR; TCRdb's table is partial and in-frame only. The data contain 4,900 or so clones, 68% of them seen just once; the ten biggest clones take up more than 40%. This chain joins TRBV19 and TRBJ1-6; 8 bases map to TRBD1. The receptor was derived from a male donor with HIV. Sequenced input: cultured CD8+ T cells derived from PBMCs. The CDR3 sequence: CASSPGQANSPLHF. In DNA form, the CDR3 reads TGTGCCAGTAGTCCGGGACAGGCAAATTCACCCCTCCACTTT.